The rows below give T cell receptor beta chains drawn from one sample of a study of blood T cell repertoires in COVID-19. TCRdb keeps only in-frame clones here, not all; method: immunoSEQ multiplex PCR. This repertoire shows about 230,000 clones, approximately 87% found once; its top ten account for under 3%. Sequencing was carried out using peripheral blood. These receptors were obtained from a woman in her 70s with active or convalescent COVID-19. CDR3s include the opening cysteine and the closing phenylalanine or tryptophan. A D gene is named only where the DNA matches it firmly.

D: TRBD2; J: TRBJ2-3; V: TRBV11-3; CDR3: CASSLGATSGSTDTQYF; DNA: TGTGCCAGCAGCTTAGGGGCGACTAGCGGGAGCACAGATACGCAGTATTTT
D: -; J: TRBJ2-3; V: TRBV9; CDR3: CASSVVRNTDTQYF; DNA: TGTGCCAGCAGCGTAGTCAGGAACACAGATACGCAGTATTTT
D: TRBD1; J: TRBJ1-2; V: TRBV6-2/TRBV6-3; CDR3: CASSYSGGGGYTF; DNA: TGTGCCAGCAGTTACTCAGGGGGCGGTGGCTACACCTTC
D: -; J: TRBJ1-1; V: TRBV5-1; CDR3: CASSGGGMMNTEAFF; DNA: TGCGCCAGCAGCGGTGGAGGGATGATGAACACTGAAGCTTTCTTT
D: TRBD1; J: TRBJ2-7; V: TRBV6-6; CDR3: CASSPLWTGSDDEQYF; DNA: TGTGCCAGCAGTCCCCTCTGGACAGGGAGTGACGACGAGCAGTACTTC
D: -; J: TRBJ2-2; V: TRBV2; CDR3: CASQASANTGELFF; DNA: TGTGCCAGCCAGGCATCCGCGAACACCGGGGAGCTGTTTTTT
D: TRBD2; J: TRBJ2-3; V: TRBV5-1; CDR3: CASQREAQDTQYF; DNA: TGCGCCAGCCAGCGGGAGGCTCAAGATACGCAGTATTTT
D: -; J: TRBJ2-3; V: TRBV5-1; CDR3: CASSYDRGRTQYF; DNA: TGCGCCAGCAGCTACGACAGAGGTCGTACGCAGTATTTT
D: TRBD2; J: TRBJ2-3; V: TRBV9; CDR3: CASSVLAGITDTQYF; DNA: TGTGCCAGCAGCGTATTAGCGGGGATCACAGATACGCAGTATTTT
D: -; J: TRBJ1-2; V: TRBV7-2; CDR3: CASSSWGGGSSYGYTF; DNA: TGTGCCAGCAGCTCATGGGGAGGGGGATCCAGCTATGGCTACACCTTC